Listed below are T cell receptor beta chains from one sample, sequenced in a study of T-cell reconstitution after alpha-beta-depleted transplantation in children. TCRdb re-called the PCR reads with MiXCR, one entry per CDR3 protein. Among a few hundred thousand distinct CDR3 sequences, about 16% were seen once, and the ten largest hold 3.3%. Sequencing was performed on PBMCs from the stem cell graft donor, taken from the stem cell graft. These receptor sequences come from a human donor who donated a stem cell graft to a child with acute lymphoblastic leukemia. Both conserved end residues are trimmed from each CDR3.

v_call	j_call	cdr3_aa
TRBV5-1	TRBJ2-3	ASRATTDTQY
TRBV11-2	TRBJ1-1	ASSDALGRMNTEAF
TRBV20-1	TRBJ1-4	SARDSLGKLF
TRBV20-1	TRBJ2-7	SARVWTAVSYEQY
TRBV20-1	TRBJ2-3	SAFQGIADTQY
TRBV7-9	TRBJ2-2	ASSLAPHRDTTGELF
TRBV30	TRBJ2-7	AWSVNRGFEQY
TRBV5-6	TRBJ2-7	ASSLYQAYEQY
TRBV20-1	TRBJ2-5	SPTSGTGTQY
TRBV10-1	TRBJ2-1	ASSEGFVGTGVNEQF
TRBV2	TRBJ1-1	ARGGLSTEAF
TRBV6-1	TRBJ2-3	ASSVPGLSGQGYVPQY
TRBV5-1	TRBJ2-1	ASSLDTPEQF
TRBV3-1	TRBJ2-1	ASSHTAGGPNEQF
TRBV11-1	TRBJ2-1	ASSLKAGLERPYNEQF